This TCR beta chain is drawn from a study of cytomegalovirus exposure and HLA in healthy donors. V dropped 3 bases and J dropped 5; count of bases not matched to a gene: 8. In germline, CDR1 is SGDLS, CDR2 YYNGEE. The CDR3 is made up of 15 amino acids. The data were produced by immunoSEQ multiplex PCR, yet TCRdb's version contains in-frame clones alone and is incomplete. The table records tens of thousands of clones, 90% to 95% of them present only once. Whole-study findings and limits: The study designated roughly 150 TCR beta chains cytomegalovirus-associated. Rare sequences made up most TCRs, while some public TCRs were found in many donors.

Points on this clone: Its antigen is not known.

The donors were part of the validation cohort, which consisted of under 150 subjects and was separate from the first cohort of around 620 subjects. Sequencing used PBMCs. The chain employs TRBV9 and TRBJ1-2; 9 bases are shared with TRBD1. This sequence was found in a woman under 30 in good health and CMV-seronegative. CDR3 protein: CASSDDGTGSYGYTF. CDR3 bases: TGTGCCAGCAGCGATGACGGGACAGGGTCTTATGGCTACACCTTC.